Following are 16 T cell receptor beta chains from one sample sequenced in a study of control samples from healthy donors and cancer patients. The table came from immunoSEQ multiplex PCR; TCRdb's copy has only in-frame clones and leaves some out. The sample has 55,000 to 85,000 clones, about 90% seen once. Material: PBMCs. The receptor source for this set is a man in his fifties or sixties with lung cancer.

The chain links TRBV27 to TRBJ2-5; tentative D call: TRBD1 (5 bases). The CDR3 covers 14 residues. Germline values: CDR1 MNHEY, CDR2 SMNVEV (reference sequence). V gave up 5 bases and J gave up 3 bases, with 13 bases separating them. CDR3 coding DNA: TGTGCCAGCAGTCAGTTCCAAGGGGAAGAGACCCAGTACTTC. Its translation: CASSQFQGEETQYF.

The genes are TRBV11-3 and TRBJ1-2; the D is unclear. V was cut by 5 bases and J by 2 bases, with 18 bases left in between. The CDR3 has 16 residues. CDR1 is SGHNT and CDR2 is YENEEA in the germline V gene. The CDR3: CASSPESNAGNYGYTF. The CDR3 DNA sequence: TGTGCCAGCAGCCCGGAAAGTAATGCGGGGAACTATGGCTACACCTTC. Complete variable domain (other parts from reference TRBV11-3 and TRBJ1-2): EAGVVQSPRYKIIEKKQPVAFWCNPISGHNTLYWYLQNLGQGPELLIRYENEEAVDDSQLPKDRFSAERLKGVDSTLKIQPAELGDSAVYLCASSPESNAGNYGYTFGSGTRLTVV.

In this sample, this clone turned up once. This chain joins TRBV5-3 and TRBJ1-2; tentative D call: TRBD1 (5 bases). TRBV5-3 is identified as an open reading frame with a role that is uncertain. This CDR3 spans 20 amino acids. V was trimmed by 0 bases and J by 0 bases, leaving 24 bases between them. CDR3 region: CARSLEVGLPRFIPNYGYTF. CDR3 coding DNA: TGTGCCAGAAGCTTGGAAGTGGGGCTACCCCGTTTCATTCCTAACTATGGCTACACCTTC.

This clone appeared a single time. The rearrangement joins TRBV5-4 to TRBJ1-1, with D possibly being TRBD1 (5 bases). Trimming shortened V by 2 bases and J by 8 bases, and 22 bases separated the two germline ends. Germline V gives CDR1 SGHNT, CDR2 YYREEE (reference sequence). The CDR3 loop spans 16 amino acids. The CDR3 spells CASSLGPSRVEVEAFF. CDR3 DNA sequence: TGTGCCAGCAGCTTAGGTCCCTCCAGGGTGGAGGTGGAAGCTTTCTTT.

V is TRBV7-2 and J is TRBJ2-3; D might be TRBD1 or TRBD2, each matching 6 bases. Germline values: CDR1 SGHTA, CDR2 FQGNSA. The CDR3 has 15 residues. The V end lost 2 bases, the J end lost 0 bases, and 9 bases lay between the germline ends. The CDR3 DNA reads as TGTGCCAGCAGCTTAAGGGGGGCTAGCACAGATACGCAGTATTTT. The encoded protein is CASSLRGASTDTQYF. Using reference TRBV7-2 and TRBJ2-3 for the parts outside the CDR3, the full variable domain is GAGVSQSPSNKVTEKGKDVELRCDPISGHTALYWYRQSLGQGLEFLIYFQGNSAPDKSGLPSDRFSAERTGGSVSTLTIQRTQQEDSAVYLCASSLRGASTDTQYFGPGTRLTVL.

Concerning this clone itself: Germline is not matched at one junction end, which may reflect a read error. This chain joins TRBV7-2 and TRBJ2-5; 8 bases are shared with TRBD2. Germline V gives CDR1 SGHTA, CDR2 FQGNSA. The CDR3 runs to 15 residues. CDR3 sequence reads: CASSSLSGAQEIQYF. In nucleotides, the CDR3 is TGTGCCAGCAGCTCCCTTAGCGGGGCTCAAGAGATCCAGTACTTC.

J is TRBJ2-2 and V is TRBV30; D is perhaps TRBD2 (7 bases). The CDR3 consists of 15 residues. CDR1 GTSNPN and CDR2 SVGIG come from the germline V gene (reference sequence). With 4 bases removed from V and 0 bases from J, the gap between germline ends came to 12 bases. The CDR3: CAWNVGGPNTGELFF. The CDR3 DNA reads as TGTGCCTGGAATGTGGGGGGGCCGAACACCGGGGAGCTGTTTTTT.

The rearrangement uses TRBV10-2 and TRBJ1-5; D perhaps matches TRBD1 (6 bases). V was shortened by 6 bases and J by 7 bases, with 16 bases between the two germline ends. The CDR3 has 14 residues. Looked up from germline, CDR1 is WSHSY and CDR2 is SAAADI. CDR3 DNA: TGCGCCAGCAGCTACGGACAGTTAAAACAGCCCCAGCATTTT. Its translation is CASSYGQLKQPQHF.

This sequence joins TRBV29-1 and TRBJ1-1, with 7 bases aligning to TRBD1. Trimming at V came to 4 bases and at J to 4 bases, leaving 9 bases not matched to a gene. This CDR3 is built from 14 residues. CDR1 is SQVTM and CDR2 is ANQGSEA in the germline V gene. CDR3 DNA: TGCAGCGTTGGGGCGGAGGGGGCGCGCACTGAAGCTTTCTTT. It codes for CSVGAEGARTEAFF.

The J gene is TRBJ1-1, the V gene TRBV3-1 (or the pseudogene TRBV3-2); TRBD1 matches at 7 bases. The V segment lost 5 bases and the J segment 5 bases; nucleotides outside the gene matches: 8. The CDR3 is 14 amino acids. Germline CDR1 LGHDT, CDR2 YNNKEL (reference sequence). The CDR3 DNA reads as TGTGCCAGCAGCTACGCAGGGGGTGGAACTGAAGCTTTCTTT. This sequence encodes CASSYAGGGTEAFF.

The rearrangement links TRBV24-1 to TRBJ2-3; D perhaps matches TRBD1 (5 bases). The ends were cut back, 1 base at V and 0 bases at J, with 10 bases in the middle. Per germline, CDR1 KGHDR and CDR2 SFDVKD. The CDR3 runs to 16 residues. The CDR3 DNA reads as TGTGCCACCAGTGATTTCTCTACAGGAAGCACAGATACGCAGTATTTT. Amino acids: CATSDFSTGSTDTQYF.

The table lists this clone with a count of one. The chain is built from TRBV30 and TRBJ2-3, with TRBD1 identical over 8 bases. The CDR3 loop spans 16 amino acids. Germline lookup yields CDR1 GTSNPN and CDR2 SVGIG (reference sequence). The ends lost 0 bases at V and 5 bases at J; junction bases unmatched: 10. In DNA, the CDR3 is TGTGCCTGGAGTGTACAACGGACAGGGTCCGGAGATACGCAGTATTTT. It codes for CAWSVQRTGSGDTQYF.

On this clone: Within the sample, other DNA sequences also encode this same CDR3. The rearrangement joins TRBV5-5 to TRBJ2-2; D possibly matches TRBD1 or TRBD2 (6 bases each). Trimming cost V 1 base and J 7 bases, with 23 bases left between them. The CDR3 is made up of 18 amino acids. CDR1 and CDR2 (germline): SGHKS, YYEKEE (reference sequence). Written as DNA, the CDR3 is TGTGCCAGCAGCTTGACCGGGAGCTTAGGGGGGCGGGACGGGGAGCTGTTTTTT. Its protein is CASSLTGSLGGRDGELFF.

The chain carries TRBV11-2 and TRBJ1-5; D gene uncertain. V was cut by 5 bases and J by 7 bases, with 9 bases left in between. Germline V gives CDR1 SGHAT, CDR2 FQNNGV. CDR3 length: 12 amino acids. Here the CDR3 DNA reads TGTGCCAGCAGCATTAGCGGCCAGCCCCAGCATTTT. Amino acid sequence: CASSISGQPQHF. Supplemented by reference TRBV11-2 and TRBJ1-5, the full variable domain reads EAGVAQSPRYKIIEKRQSVAFWCNPISGHATLYWYQQILGQGPKLLIQFQNNGVVDDSQLPKDRFSAERLKGVDSTLKIQPAKLEDSAVYLCASSISGQPQHFGDGTRLSIL.

The V and J genes are TRBV30 and TRBJ1-2; tentatively, D is TRBD1 (6 bases). CDR3 size: 13 residues. Germline values: CDR1 GTSNPN, CDR2 SVGIG (reference sequence). Trimming pared 0 bases from V and 6 bases from J, leaving 11 bases between. CDR3 bases: TGTGCCTGGAGTGTGGGCAAGGGGGATGGCTACACCTTC. Translated, it gives CAWSVGKGDGYTF.

The chain links TRBV7-9 to TRBJ2-3; the match to TRBD2 covers 11 bases. Germline-derived CDR1 and CDR2 are SEHNR and FQNEAQ (reference sequence). The V gene end was trimmed by 5 bases and the J gene end by 0 bases; junction bases not matched to a gene: 4. This CDR3 comprises 16 residues. The CDR3 coding sequence is TGTGCCAGCAGCGAGGGACTAGCGGCAAGCACAGATACGCAGTATTTT. Encoded protein: CASSEGLAASTDTQYF.